One sample yielded the 28 T cell receptor beta chains listed below, sequenced in a study of neurological immune-mediated disorders. TCRdb itself ran the 5' RACE reads through MiXCR, one entry per CDR3 protein. The table lists some 56,000 distinct CDR3 sequences, around 4% of them singletons. Sequenced input: PBMCs. The origin of the receptors is a man in his 60s with multiple sclerosis.

This chain connects TRBV7-8 to TRBJ2-7; the D gene is possibly TRBD2 (5 bases). Germline V gene data show CDR1 as SGHVS and CDR2 as FQNEAQ. Trimming left V 0 bases short and J 6 bases short, with 12 bases between. This CDR3 contains 14 residues. The CDR3, as DNA: TGTGCCAGCAGCTTAGCGAAGGCGGGTGTCGAGCAGTACTTC. Translation: CASSLAKAGVEQYF.

The table lists this clonotype with many counts. The J gene is TRBJ2-3, the V gene TRBV6-6; D is uncertain. This CDR3 has 12 amino acids. With 5 bases removed from V and 6 bases from J, the gap between germline ends came to 9 bases. From germline, CDR1 is MNHNY and CDR2 SVGAGI (reference sequence). CDR3 bases: TGTGCCAGCAGTCCTCCTGGGGATACGCAGTATTTT. This encodes CASSPPGDTQYF.

This clonotype was found many times. The chain uses TRBV10-2 and TRBJ2-1, with TRBD2 as a possible D gene (5 bases). From germline, CDR1 is WSHSY and CDR2 SAAADI. CDR3 length: 13 residues. V was pared by 6 bases and J by 6 bases, with 12 bases between. CDR3 amino acids: CASREGSVNEQFF. DNA of the CDR3: TGCGCCAGCAGAGAAGGGAGTGTCAATGAGCAGTTCTTC.

This clonotype was picked up many times. CDR3 amino acids: CASSLVRGNTEAFF. The CDR3 nucleotides are TGCGCCAGCAGCTTGGTACGTGGGAACACTGAAGCTTTCTTT. The chain links TRBV5-1 to TRBJ1-1; no clear D. The germline V gene encodes CDR1 SGHRS and CDR2 YFSETQ. The CDR3 is made up of 14 amino acids. Trimming removed 0 bases at V and 1 base at J, with 7 bases between.

The sample holds a few counts of this clonotype. The V call is TRBV7-6, the J call TRBJ1-1, with D perhaps matching TRBD1 (5 bases). The CDR3 has 15 amino acids. CDR1 is SGHVS and CDR2 is FNYEAQ in the germline V gene. V shed 5 bases and J shed 0 bases, with 13 bases lying between them. This chain's CDR3 is CASSLRDSLNTEAFF. CDR3 nucleotides: TGTGCCAGCAGCCTTCGGGACTCACTGAACACTGAAGCTTTCTTT.

At least ten counts were recorded for this clonotype. The rearrangement links TRBV25-1 to TRBJ2-7; no clear D gene. Germline-derived CDR1 and CDR2 are MGHDK and SYGVNS. V was clipped by 9 bases and J by 3 bases, with 9 bases between them. The CDR3 covers 11 residues. The CDR3 is CASGPIYEQYF. DNA for the CDR3: TGTGCCAGTGGACCTATCTACGAGCAGTACTTC.

In its sample, this clonotype was seen many times. The gene calls are TRBV5-5 and TRBJ2-5, with D perhaps TRBD2 (6 bases). Looked up from germline, CDR1 is SGHKS and CDR2 is YYEKEE (reference sequence). Trimming left V 4 bases short and J 9 bases short, with 22 bases between. The CDR3 totals 15 residues. CDR3 DNA: TGTGCCAGCAGCAAACTCGGGACTCCGGGGGAGGCCCAGTACTTC. Residues: CASSKLGTPGEAQYF.

This clonotype was observed many times. J is TRBJ2-1 and V is TRBV6-1; TRBD2 agrees at 12 bases. The V gene's germline CDR1 is MNHNS and CDR2 SASEGT. The CDR3 is made up of 14 amino acids. V lost 6 bases to trimming and J lost 7 bases; unmatched junction nucleotides: 4. The CDR3 protein is CASSPGTSGNEQFF. The CDR3 bases are TGTGCCAGCAGCCCTGGGACTAGCGGGAATGAGCAGTTCTTC.

This clonotype came up many times. The chain couples TRBV7-9 to TRBJ2-2; no firm D call. Trimming removed 3 bases from V and 5 bases from J, with 10 bases in between. The CDR3 extends over 14 amino acids. Germline V gene data show CDR1 as SEHNR and CDR2 as FQNEAQ (reference sequence). The CDR3 here is CASSFRTVTGELFF. The CDR3 coding sequence is TGTGCCAGCAGCTTTCGGACGGTGACCGGGGAGCTGTTTTTT.

This clonotype was observed many times. The chain carries TRBV7-7 and TRBJ2-3, with D perhaps TRBD1 (6 bases). Trimming took 0 bases from V and 1 from J, leaving 17 bases between them. Germline CDR1 is SSHAT and CDR2 is FNYEAQ (reference sequence). CDR3 length: 18 residues. The DNA for the CDR3 is TGTGCCAGCAGCTTAGCGCTGGGACAACCCGGGGGCACAGATACGCAGTATTTT. Its translation: CASSLALGQPGGTDTQYF.

This clonotype was seen many times. V usage is TRBV5-5 and J usage is TRBJ1-1; 8 bases map to TRBD1. Germline CDR1 is SGHKS and CDR2 is YYEKEE (reference sequence). V lost 0 bases to trimming and J lost 1 base; unmatched junction nucleotides: 2. This CDR3 comprises 15 residues. The CDR3 sequence: CASSLAGTGNTEAFF. In DNA form, the CDR3 reads TGTGCCAGCAGCTTGGCCGGGACAGGGAACACTGAAGCTTTCTTT.

Many counts were recorded for this clonotype. This chain links TRBV5-5 with TRBJ1-5, with D possibly matching TRBD1 (6 bases). The CDR3 consists of 16 residues. CDR1 SGHKS and CDR2 YYEKEE come from the germline V gene (reference sequence). Trimming pared 3 bases from V and 0 bases from J, leaving 13 bases between. CDR3 in DNA: TGTGCCAGCAGCTCGGGGACACCTTATAGCAATCAGCCCCAGCATTTT. It is translated as CASSSGTPYSNQPQHF.

This clonotype was observed at least ten times. The chain joins TRBV7-9 to TRBJ1-2; 9 positions agree with TRBD1. With V trimmed by 5 bases and J by 4 bases, 2 bases remained unmatched. Germline lookup yields CDR1 SEHNR and CDR2 FQNEAQ (reference sequence). There are 13 residues in the CDR3. The CDR3 DNA follows: TGTGCCAGCAGCGCACAGGGGGCCTATGGCTACACCTTC. It specifies CASSAQGAYGYTF.

This clonotype was counted ten times or more. This chain uses TRBV27 with TRBJ1-6; tentatively, D is TRBD1 (6 bases). Germline V gene lookup returns CDR1 MNHEY and CDR2 SMNVEV (reference sequence). CDR3 length equals 12 residues. The ends were cut back, 8 bases at V and 7 bases at J, with 9 bases in the middle. The CDR3 spells CASATGNSPLHF. CDR3 sequence (DNA): TGTGCCAGCGCCACAGGGAATTCACCCCTCCACTTT.

At least ten counts were recorded for this clonotype. The chain has TRBV7-9 and TRBJ1-3, with D possibly being TRBD1 (5 bases). Trimming cost V 5 bases and J 4 bases, with 15 bases left between them. There are 15 residues in the CDR3. In germline, CDR1 is SEHNR, CDR2 FQNEAQ (reference sequence). This chain's CDR3 is CASSRLSREGNTIYF. CDR3 bases: TGTGCCAGCAGCCGCCTTAGCAGGGAAGGAAACACCATATATTTT.

This clonotype was detected ten times or more. The chain employs TRBV5-5 and TRBJ1-2, with D possibly TRBD1 on 6 matching bases. CDR3 length: 14 residues. Germline CDR1 and CDR2: SGHKS and YYEKEE (reference sequence). Trimming shortened V by 2 bases and J by 4 bases, and 12 bases separated the two germline ends. The CDR3 region has the DNA TGTGCCAGCAGCTTTCCGGGGGGCCGCTATGGCTACACCTTC. Residues: CASSFPGGRYGYTF.

The chain recombines TRBV15 with TRBJ2-7; D not certain. The CDR3 loop spans 14 amino acids. Germline lookup yields CDR1 LNHNV and CDR2 YYDKDF (reference sequence). With 2 bases removed from V and 5 bases from J, the gap between germline ends came to 13 bases. The CDR3 DNA follows: TGTGCCACCAGCAGACCTCACATCGGCCACGAGCAGTACTTC. This sequence encodes CATSRPHIGHEQYF. Together with reference TRBV15 and TRBJ2-7, the CDR3 gives the full variable domain: DAMVIQNPRYQVTQFGKPVTLSCSQTLNHNVMYWYQQKSSQAPKLLFHYYDKDFNNEADTPDNFQSRRPNTSFCFLDIRSPGLGDTAMYLCATSRPHIGHEQYFGPGTRLTVT.

This clonotype was recorded many times. The V and J genes are TRBV5-1 and TRBJ2-3; D possibly uses TRBD1 or TRBD2 (6 bases each). CDR3 length: 16 residues. Trimming pared 4 bases from V and 6 bases from J, leaving 21 bases between. CDR1 is SGHRS, CDR2 YFSETQ, per germline. Here the CDR3 reads CASSPLGDSGGDTQYF. CDR3 DNA: TGCGCCAGCAGCCCCTTAGGTGACTCCGGGGGCGATACGCAGTATTTT.

This clonotype was counted ten times or more. In DNA, the CDR3 is TGTGCCAGCAGTTTTGGGTTAAGGGGGAGCAATAGCAATCAGCCCCAGCATTTT. Translating gives CASSFGLRGSNSNQPQHF. The V gene is TRBV28, the J gene TRBJ1-5; D perhaps matches TRBD1 (6 bases). CDR1 is MDHEN and CDR2 is SYDVKM in the germline V gene. The CDR3 has 18 amino acids. V was trimmed by 3 bases and J by 0 bases, leaving 18 bases between them. Variable domain in full (rest from reference TRBV28 and TRBJ1-5): DVKVTQSSRYLVKRTGEKVFLECVQDMDHENMFWYRQDPGLGLRLIYFSYDVKMKEKGDIPEGYSVSREKKERFSLILESASTNQTSMYLCASSFGLRGSNSNQPQHFGDGTRLSIL.

There are many counts of this clonotype. The V and J genes are TRBV20-1 and TRBJ1-1; D is unresolved. The CDR3 loop spans 14 amino acids. Germline CDR1 reads DFQATT; CDR2 reads SNEGSKA (reference sequence). Between the trimmed V and J ends, which lost 5 bases and 1 base, there was a span of 14 bases. The CDR3 is CSAEGLVQNTEAFF. The DNA of the CDR3 is TGCAGTGCTGAAGGCTTAGTTCAGAACACTGAAGCTTTCTTT.

This clonotype showed up many times. J is TRBJ2-7 and V is TRBV20-1; 7 bases map to TRBD1. This CDR3 is built from 14 residues. Germline-derived CDR1 and CDR2 are DFQATT and SNEGSKA (reference sequence). Losses at the gene ends were 0 bases for V and 4 bases for J; bases not matched to a gene: 6. The CDR3 is CSARDEGGVYEQYF. CDR3 in DNA: TGCAGTGCTAGAGATGAAGGGGGCGTGTACGAGCAGTACTTC.

This clonotype was found many times. The genes are TRBV4-2 and TRBJ2-2; D gene ambiguous. Germline V gives CDR1 LGHNA, CDR2 YNFKEQ. V was pared by 1 base and J by 6 bases, with 6 bases between. The CDR3 covers 13 residues. The CDR3 sequence: CASSQGDAGELFF. For the CDR3, the DNA is TGTGCCAGCAGCCAAGGCGACGCCGGGGAGCTGTTTTTT.

The chain recombines TRBV18 with TRBJ1-2; D uncertain. The CDR3 has 14 residues. Germline loops: CDR1 KGHSH, CDR2 LQKENI. V lost 0 bases, J lost 4 bases, and 9 bases lay in between. The CDR3 DNA reads as TGTGCCAGCTCACCACCTTTACAGTCCTATGGCTACACCTTC. This encodes CASSPPLQSYGYTF.

This clonotype was seen ten or more times. The chain links TRBV6-4 to TRBJ1-2; D gene uncertain. The CDR3 is made up of 14 amino acids. The germline V gene encodes CDR1 MRHNA and CDR2 SNTAGT. The V gene lost 2 bases and the J gene lost 0 bases, with 7 bases spanning the gap. CDR3 loop: CASSDARTNYGYTF. DNA for the CDR3: TGTGCCAGCAGTGACGCCAGAACTAACTATGGCTACACCTTC.

This clonotype was seen at least ten times. This chain uses TRBV5-1 with TRBJ1-2; D may be TRBD1 (5 bases). Deletions cut 0 bases from V and 8 bases from J, with 14 bases between. The CDR3 is 14 residues long. Germline V gene sequence: CDR1 SGHRS, CDR2 YFSETQ. The CDR3 sequence is CASSLAGQAGGYTF. As DNA, the CDR3 is TGCGCCAGCAGCTTGGCAGGACAAGCGGGCGGCTACACCTTC.

This clonotype has a count of ten or more. This sequence joins TRBV3-1 and TRBJ2-5; 7 nucleotides match TRBD2. This CDR3 spans 13 amino acids. The V segment lost 4 bases and the J segment 5 bases; nucleotides outside the gene matches: 4. Germline lookup yields CDR1 LGHDT and CDR2 YNNKEL (reference sequence). CDR3 DNA: TGTGCCAGCAGCCGCCGGGGGGAGGAGACCCAGTACTTC. It encodes CASSRRGEETQYF.

This clonotype has at least ten counts. The chain couples TRBV11-2 to TRBJ2-7; D may be TRBD1 (5 bases). V gave up 5 bases and J gave up 2 bases, with 10 bases separating them. Germline-derived CDR1 and CDR2 are SGHAT and FQNNGV. The CDR3 runs to 13 residues. The CDR3 loop is CASSQGNAYEQYF. The DNA for the CDR3 is TGTGCCAGCAGCCAGGGAAACGCCTACGAGCAGTACTTC.

The table lists this clonotype with many counts. J is TRBJ1-2 and V is TRBV3-1; TRBD1 might be the D (6 bases). Germline CDR1 reads LGHDT; CDR2 reads YNNKEL (reference sequence). Trimming took off 2 bases at V and 3 bases at J, with 10 bases between the two ends. The CDR3 sequence is 14 residues long. The CDR3 nucleotides read TGTGCCAGCAGCCAAAAGGGGGGATACTATGGCTACACCTTC. This encodes CASSQKGGYYGYTF. Complete variable domain (other parts from reference TRBV3-1 and TRBJ1-2): DTAVSQTPKYLVTQMGNDKSIKCEQNLGHDTMYWYKQDSKKFLKIMFSYNNKELIINETVPNRFSPKSPDKAHLNLHINSLELGDSAVYFCASSQKGGYYGYTFGSGTRLTVV.